A single sample is the source of the 18 T cell receptor beta chains below, sequenced in a study of blood T cell repertoires in COVID-19. Assay used: immunoSEQ multiplex PCR; TCRdb lists only in-frame clones, some missing. This sample has approximately 80,000 clones; roughly four fifths occur once, and the top ten carry roughly 15%. The sequenced material came from peripheral blood. Receptors were obtained from a man in his 70s with active or convalescent COVID-19.

This chain links TRBV5-6 with TRBJ1-2; a weak D match, TRBD1 (5 bases). CDR1 is SGHDT and CDR2 is YYEEEE in the germline V gene. Trimming pared 0 bases from V and 0 bases from J, leaving 9 bases between. There are 15 residues in the CDR3. CDR3 sequence: CASSLEGAANYGYTF. Here the CDR3 DNA reads TGTGCCAGCAGCTTGGAAGGGGCGGCTAACTATGGCTACACCTTC.

This clone was detected once. The chain combines TRBV12-3 or TRBV12-4 with TRBJ1-6; D might be TRBD1 (5 bases). The CDR3 is 13 amino acids. Trimming pared 6 bases from V and 8 bases from J, leaving 11 bases between. This CDR3 reads CASRYQQDSPLHF. The CDR3 DNA is TGTGCCAGCAGATACCAACAGGATTCACCCCTCCACTTT.

CDR3: CASSASVGELFF. The CDR3 DNA sequence: TGTGCCAGCAGCGCTAGCGTCGGGGAGCTGTTTTTT. This sequence joins TRBV9 and TRBJ2-2; perhaps TRBD2 as D (6 bases). Germline assignment: CDR1 SGDLS and CDR2 YYNGEE. The CDR3 totals 12 residues. V was clipped by 3 bases and J by 7 bases, with 7 bases between them.

The J gene is TRBJ1-1, the V gene TRBV19; D might be TRBD1 (5 bases). Trimming left V 3 bases short and J 0 bases short, with 23 bases between. CDR1 is LNHDA, CDR2 SQIVND, per germline (reference sequence). The CDR3 covers 19 residues. As DNA, the CDR3 is TGTGCCAGTAGTATTTGGGGCGGAGATCTGACGGAATTGAACACTGAAGCTTTCTTT. Translating gives CASSIWGGDLTELNTEAFF.

The V gene is TRBV19, the J gene TRBJ1-2; 7 nucleotides align to TRBD1. This CDR3 region has 14 residues. Looked up from germline, CDR1 is LNHDA and CDR2 is SQIVND (reference sequence). J gave up 10 bases and V 8 bases, and 16 bases lay outside the gene matches. CDR3 sequence: CASSSDRESWNYTF. The CDR3 coding sequence is TGTGCCAGTTCCTCAGACAGGGAAAGTTGGAACTACACCTTC.

The V and J genes are TRBV14 and TRBJ1-3; D gene unclear. Germline lookup yields CDR1 SGHDN and CDR2 FVKESK. This CDR3 is built from 13 residues. The V end lost 2 bases, the J end lost 6 bases, and 8 bases lay between the germline ends. CDR3 loop: CASSQSGLNTIYF. The CDR3 DNA reads TGTGCCAGCAGCCAATCGGGGTTAAACACCATATATTTT.

CDR3 sequence (DNA): TGTGCCAGCAGCCGTTTCGGGACAGGGGGACAAGAGACCCAGTACTTC. This translates into CASSRFGTGGQETQYF. This chain links TRBV7-3 with TRBJ2-5; 11 bases agree with TRBD1. The ends lost 5 bases at V and 2 bases at J; junction bases unmatched: 7. From germline, CDR1 is SGHTA and CDR2 FQGTGA. The CDR3 sequence is 16 residues long.

In its sample, this clone was seen once. The rearrangement links TRBV28 to TRBJ1-1, with D perhaps matching TRBD1 (6 bases). Trimming removed 6 bases at V and 7 bases at J, with 15 bases between. Germline assignment: CDR1 MDHEN and CDR2 SYDVKM. The CDR3 totals 13 residues. CDR3 loop: CASRAGALREAFF. Written as DNA, the CDR3 is TGTGCCAGCAGAGCAGGGGCGCTCCGTGAAGCTTTCTTT.

This clone has just one count. CDR3 nucleotides: TGTGCCATCAGTGTTGTTAGCGGGGGAGCCGGGGAGCTGTTTTTT. This codes for CAISVVSGGAGELFF. The rearrangement joins TRBV10-3 to TRBJ2-2, with 9 bases fitting TRBD2. Looked up from germline, CDR1 is ENHRY and CDR2 is SYGVKD. CDR3 length: 15 amino acids. Unmatched junction bases numbered 6, after V lost 4 bases and J lost 6 bases.

This clone was counted once. The chain links TRBV28 to TRBJ1-1, with 7 bases fitting TRBD1. With 6 bases clipped from V and 11 bases from J, the junction kept 6 bases outside the gene matches. The CDR3 loop spans 11 amino acids. Germline V gives CDR1 MDHEN, CDR2 SYDVKM. Here the CDR3 reads CASRETGIAFF. The CDR3 region has the DNA TGTGCCAGCAGGGAGACAGGGATCGCTTTCTTT.

The chain has TRBV29-1 and TRBJ1-2, with D possibly matching TRBD1 (5 bases). This CDR3 comprises 14 residues. Trimming took off 1 base at V and 2 bases at J, with 11 bases between the two ends. Germline V gives CDR1 SQVTM, CDR2 ANQGSEA. CDR3 coding DNA: TGCAGCGTTGAAGGCGGGGGGAAAAACTATGGCTACACCTTC. Its protein is CSVEGGGKNYGYTF.

The chain recombines TRBV3-1 (or the pseudogene TRBV3-2) with TRBJ1-2; perhaps TRBD1 as D (6 bases). Trimming took off 1 base at V and 4 bases at J, with 13 bases between the two ends. Germline CDR1 and CDR2: LGHDT and YNNKEL (reference sequence). This CDR3 is 15 amino acids long. The CDR3 nucleotides are TGTGCCAGCAGCCAAGCGGGGGGGCTTCTCTATGGCTACACCTTC. Translating it yields CASSQAGGLLYGYTF.

V and J are TRBV28 and TRBJ1-6; tentatively, D is TRBD1 (5 bases). CDR1 is MDHEN and CDR2 is SYDVKM in the germline V gene. The CDR3 totals 17 residues. The ends were cut back, 5 bases at V and 1 base at J, with 15 bases in the middle. The CDR3 here is CASSGGESWSYNSPLHF. As DNA, the CDR3 is TGTGCCAGCAGTGGGGGGGAGAGTTGGTCCTATAATTCACCCCTCCACTTT.

The rearrangement uses TRBV5-1 and TRBJ2-2, with TRBD1 matching 7 bases. V lost 3 bases and J lost 0; bases outside the gene matches: 2. In germline, CDR1 is SGHRS, CDR2 YFSETQ. The CDR3 has 15 amino acids. CDR3 protein: CASSSGTANTGELFF. For the CDR3, the DNA is TGCGCCAGCAGCTCCGGGACAGCGAACACCGGGGAGCTGTTTTTT.

V is TRBV2 and J is TRBJ2-5, with 10 bases aligning to TRBD2. Losses at the gene ends were 7 bases for V and 5 bases for J; bases not matched to a gene: 10. The CDR3 totals 15 residues. The germline V gene encodes CDR1 SNHLY and CDR2 FYNNEI. The CDR3, as DNA: TGTGCCAGCAAACTTATAGCGGGGGGCGGTGAGACCCAGTACTTC. This sequence encodes CASKLIAGGGETQYF.

V is TRBV10-3 and J is TRBJ2-6; a weak D match, TRBD2 (6 bases). The V end was cut by 2 bases, the J end by 2 bases, with 7 bases between. The CDR3 consists of 15 residues. Germline V lookup: CDR1 ENHRY, CDR2 SYGVKD. The CDR3 DNA follows: TGTGCCATCAGTGAGCGGGGGACTGGGGCCAACGTCCTGACTTTC. Translation: CAISERGTGANVLTF.

This clone was picked up a small number of times. This chain connects TRBV6-5 to TRBJ1-2; the match to TRBD1 covers 8 bases. The CDR3 runs to 15 residues. Trimming at V came to 6 bases and at J to 4 bases, leaving 10 bases not matched to a gene. Germline CDR1 MNHEY, CDR2 SVGAGI. The CDR3 sequence: CASRTGTGNSYGYTF. CDR3 nucleotide sequence: TGTGCCAGCAGGACCGGGACAGGAAATAGCTATGGCTACACCTTC.

V is TRBV10-3 and J is TRBJ1-2, with TRBD1 identical over 9 bases. Germline trimming cut 6 bases from V and 5 bases from J; bases unmatched to any gene: 10. Looked up from germline, CDR1 is ENHRY and CDR2 is SYGVKD. The CDR3 covers 15 residues. The CDR3 loop reads CAISDRGIEGYGYTF. CDR3 coding DNA: TGTGCCATCAGCGACAGGGGGATAGAGGGGTATGGCTACACCTTC.